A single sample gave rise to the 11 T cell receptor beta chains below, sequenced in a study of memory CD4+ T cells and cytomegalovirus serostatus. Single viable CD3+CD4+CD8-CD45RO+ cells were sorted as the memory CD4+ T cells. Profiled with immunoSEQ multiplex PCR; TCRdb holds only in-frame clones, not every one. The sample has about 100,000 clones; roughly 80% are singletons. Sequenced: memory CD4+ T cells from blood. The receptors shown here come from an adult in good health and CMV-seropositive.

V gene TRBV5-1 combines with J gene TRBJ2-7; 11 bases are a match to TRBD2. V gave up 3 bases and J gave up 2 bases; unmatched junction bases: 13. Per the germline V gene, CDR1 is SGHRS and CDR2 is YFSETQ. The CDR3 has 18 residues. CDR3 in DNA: TGCGCCAGCAGCTATAAAACCGAGACTAGCGGGATCCCCTACGAGCAGTACTTC. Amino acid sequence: CASSYKTETSGIPYEQYF.

For the CDR3, the DNA is TGTGCCAGCAGTTACTCCGTGCCGTCCTACGAGCAGTACTTC. As protein: CASSYSVPSYEQYF. This chain joins TRBV6-5 and TRBJ2-7, with D uncertain. Looked up from germline, CDR1 is MNHEY and CDR2 is SVGAGI. V shed 0 bases and J shed 1 base, with 7 bases lying between them. The CDR3 covers 14 residues.

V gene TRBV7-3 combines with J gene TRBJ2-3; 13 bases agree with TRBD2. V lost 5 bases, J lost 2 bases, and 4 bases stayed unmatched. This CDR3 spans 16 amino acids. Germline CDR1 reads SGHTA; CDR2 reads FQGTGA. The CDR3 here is CASSRTSGSITDTQYF. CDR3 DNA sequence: TGTGCCAGCAGCCGGACTAGCGGGAGTATCACAGATACGCAGTATTTT.

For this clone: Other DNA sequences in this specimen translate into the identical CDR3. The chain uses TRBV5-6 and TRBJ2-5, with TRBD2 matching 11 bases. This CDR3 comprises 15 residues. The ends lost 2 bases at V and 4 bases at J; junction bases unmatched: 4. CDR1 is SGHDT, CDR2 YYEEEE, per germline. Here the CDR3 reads CASSLVAGGRETQYF. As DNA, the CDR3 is TGTGCCAGCAGCTTAGTAGCGGGAGGGCGAGAGACCCAGTACTTC. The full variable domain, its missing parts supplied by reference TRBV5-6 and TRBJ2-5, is DAGVTQSPTHLIKTRGQQVTLRCSPKSGHDTVSWYQQALGQGPQFIFQYYEEEERQRGNFPDRFSGHQFPNYSSELNVNALLLGDSALYLCASSLVAGGRETQYFGPGTRLLVL.

This chain's CDR3 is CASSLIDNNEQFF. The CDR3 DNA reads TGTGCCAGCAGCTTAATCGACAACAATGAGCAGTTCTTC. The chain employs TRBV13 and TRBJ2-1; no definite D call. The V end lost 2 bases, the J end lost 5 bases, and 7 bases lay between the germline ends. The CDR3 runs to 13 residues. CDR1 PRHDT and CDR2 FYEKMQ come from the germline V gene (reference sequence).

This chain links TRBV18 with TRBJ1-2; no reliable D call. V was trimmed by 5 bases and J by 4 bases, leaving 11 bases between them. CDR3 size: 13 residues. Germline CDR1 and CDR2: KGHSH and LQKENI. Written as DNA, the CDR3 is TGTGCCAGCTCAGGGCAGTACCTCTATGGCTACACCTTC. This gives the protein CASSGQYLYGYTF.

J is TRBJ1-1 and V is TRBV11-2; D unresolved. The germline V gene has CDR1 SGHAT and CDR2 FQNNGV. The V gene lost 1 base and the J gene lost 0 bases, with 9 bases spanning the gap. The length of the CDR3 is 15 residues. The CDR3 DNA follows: TGTGCCAGCAGCTTAGGACCGGGCATGAACACTGAAGCTTTCTTT. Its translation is CASSLGPGMNTEAFF.

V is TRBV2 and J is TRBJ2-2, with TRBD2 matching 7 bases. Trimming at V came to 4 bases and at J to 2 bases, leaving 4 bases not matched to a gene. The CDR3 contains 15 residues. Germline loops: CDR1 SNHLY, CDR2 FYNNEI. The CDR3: CASSALAINTGELFF. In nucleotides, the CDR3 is TGTGCCAGCAGTGCACTAGCGATCAACACCGGGGAGCTGTTTTTT.

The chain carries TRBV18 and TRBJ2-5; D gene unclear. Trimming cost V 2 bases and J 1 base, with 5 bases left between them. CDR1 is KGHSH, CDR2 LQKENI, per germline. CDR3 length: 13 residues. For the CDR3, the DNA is TGTGCCAGCTCACCAGGGGTCCAAGAGACCCAGTACTTC. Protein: CASSPGVQETQYF.

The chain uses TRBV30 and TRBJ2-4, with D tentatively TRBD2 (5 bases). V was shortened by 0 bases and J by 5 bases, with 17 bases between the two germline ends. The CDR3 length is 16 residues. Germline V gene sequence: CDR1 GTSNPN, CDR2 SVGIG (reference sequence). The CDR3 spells CAWSVPGEFVENIQYF. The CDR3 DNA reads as TGTGCCTGGAGTGTACCCGGGGAATTTGTGGAAAACATTCAGTACTTC.

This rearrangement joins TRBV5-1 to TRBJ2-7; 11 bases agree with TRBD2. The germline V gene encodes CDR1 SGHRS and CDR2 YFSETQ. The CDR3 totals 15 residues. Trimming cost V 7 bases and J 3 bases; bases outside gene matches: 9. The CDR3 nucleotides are TGCGCCAGCGCTCGGGCTAGCGGGGGGTTCTACGAGCAGTACTTC. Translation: CASARASGGFYEQYF. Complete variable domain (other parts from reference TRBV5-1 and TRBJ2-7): KAGVTQTPRYLIKTRGQQVTLSCSPISGHRSVSWYQQTPGQGLQFLFEYFSETQRNKGNFPGRFSGRQFSNSRSEMNVSTLELGDSALYLCASARASGGFYEQYFGPGTRLTVT.